A selection of T cell receptor beta chains follows, all from one sample in a study of blood T cell repertoires in COVID-19. Repertoires were generated with immunoSEQ multiplex PCR, while TCRdb's copy carries only in-frame clones and drops some. Here the sample spans around 310,000 clones, approximately 90% being singletons. The material sequenced was peripheral blood. The source is a woman between 45 and 60 years old with active or convalescent COVID-19. CDR3s include the opening cysteine and the closing phenylalanine or tryptophan. The order of the fields is D gene, V gene, clone size, J gene, CDR3 DNA, CDR3 protein. D genes are given only for firm matches. Some rows have no size entry. The others give once, few or many, or a class for an expanded clone.

D: TRBD2; V: TRBV25-1; size: -; J: TRBJ2-1; DNA: TGTGCCAGCAGTGAAGCTAGGGGGACTAGATATAATGAGCAGTTCTTC; CDR3: CASSEARGTRYNEQFF
D: TRBD1; V: TRBV4-1; size: once; J: TRBJ2-5; DNA: TGCGCCAGCAGCTTCGAGACAGGGGAGACCCAGTACTTC; CDR3: CASSFETGETQYF
D: TRBD2; V: TRBV4-1; size: -; J: TRBJ2-7; DNA: TGCGCCAGCAGCCGGGGGGGACTAGCGGAGACCTACGAGCAGTACTTC; CDR3: CASSRGGLAETYEQYF
D: TRBD2; V: TRBV11-2; size: -; J: TRBJ2-7; DNA: TGTGCCAGCAGCTTAGGTGGTAGCGGGACAAACTACGAGCAGTACTTC; CDR3: CASSLGGSGTNYEQYF
D: -; V: TRBV2; size: -; J: TRBJ2-7; DNA: TGTGCCAGCAGTGAAGAGCTGCGAGAGCAGTACTTC; CDR3: CASSEELREQYF
D: TRBD1; V: TRBV24-1; size: -; J: TRBJ2-7; DNA: TGTGCCACCGGGCGACAGGGTTTAAACGAGCAGTACTTC; CDR3: CATGRQGLNEQYF
D: -; V: TRBV3-1/TRBV3-2; size: -; J: TRBJ2-3; DNA: TGTGCCAGCAGCCAAGTTCTAGATACGCAGTATTTT; CDR3: CASSQVLDTQYF
D: -; V: TRBV18; size: -; J: TRBJ2-5; DNA: TGTGCCAGCTCACCAGCCCAGGGAGAGACCCAGTACTTC; CDR3: CASSPAQGETQYF
D: -; V: TRBV27; size: -; J: TRBJ1-1; DNA: TGTGCCAGCAGTCACCGGGACAATTTTGAAGCTTTCTTT; CDR3: CASSHRDNFEAFF
D: TRBD2; V: TRBV5-1; size: -; J: TRBJ2-2; DNA: TGCGCCAGCAGCTTGAGACTAGCGGGAGTCGCCGGGGAGCTGTTTTTT; CDR3: CASSLRLAGVAGELFF
D: -; V: TRBV19; size: -; J: TRBJ1-1; DNA: TGTGCCAGTAGTATACGGTGGAACACTGAAGCTTTCTTT; CDR3: CASSIRWNTEAFF
D: -; V: TRBV6-4; size: -; J: TRBJ2-7; DNA: TGTGCCAGCAGTGGAGGGAAAATCTCCTACGAGAAGCAGTACTTC; CDR3: CASSGGKISYEKQYF
D: -; V: TRBV27; size: -; J: TRBJ2-2; DNA: TGTGCCAGCAGTTTATGGGGGGACAGCACCGGGGAGCTGTTTTTT; CDR3: CASSLWGDSTGELFF
D: -; V: TRBV3-1/TRBV3-2; size: -; J: TRBJ2-1; DNA: TGTGCCAGCAGCCGCTACTCCGACTCCTACAATGAGCAGTTCTTC; CDR3: CASSRYSDSYNEQFF
D: TRBD1; V: TRBV6-7; size: -; J: TRBJ2-7; DNA: TGTGCCAGCAGTTACGGGGACAGAGTATACGAGCAGTACTTC; CDR3: CASSYGDRVYEQYF
D: TRBD2; V: TRBV7-2; size: -; J: TRBJ2-1; DNA: TGTGCCAGCAGCTTAAGACCTGGACTAGCGGGAGCCAATGAGCAGTTCTTC; CDR3: CASSLRPGLAGANEQFF
D: TRBD1; V: TRBV9; size: -; J: TRBJ2-5; DNA: TGTGCCAGCAGCCTTGGGACAGAAGAGACCCAGTACTTC; CDR3: CASSLGTEETQYF
D: -; V: TRBV11-3; size: -; J: TRBJ1-1; DNA: TGTGCCAGCAGCCCCCAGGGAGGGGACACTGAAGCTTTCTTT; CDR3: CASSPQGGDTEAFF
D: -; V: TRBV7-9; size: -; J: TRBJ1-1; DNA: TGTGCCAGCAGCCGTGGGGCGGGGGCTAGGGGCACTGAAGCTTTCTTT; CDR3: CASSRGAGARGTEAFF
D: -; V: TRBV5-6; size: -; J: TRBJ1-1; DNA: TGTGCCAGCAACTTGGGACACCCGAACACTGAAGCTTTCTTT; CDR3: CASNLGHPNTEAFF
D: -; V: TRBV19; size: -; J: TRBJ1-5; DNA: TGTGCCAGTAGTCATCAGGGTTATCAGCCCCAGCATTTT; CDR3: CASSHQGYQPQHF
D: TRBD1; V: TRBV7-2; size: once; J: TRBJ2-3; DNA: TGTGCCAGCAGCAAGTCGACAGGGGGCACAGATACGCAGTATTTT; CDR3: CASSKSTGGTDTQYF
D: -; V: TRBV6-6; size: -; J: TRBJ1-2; DNA: TGTGCCAGCGGGGCCCCGCTTCACCATGGCTACACCTTC; CDR3: CASGAPLHHGYTF
D: TRBD1; V: TRBV18; size: -; J: TRBJ2-2; DNA: TGTGCCAGCTCACCAGCGGGACAGGGCTTCGCCGGGGAGCTGTTTTTT; CDR3: CASSPAGQGFAGELFF
D: TRBD1; V: TRBV3-1/TRBV3-2; size: -; J: TRBJ2-6; DNA: TGTGCCAGCACCATCACAGGGGGTGGGGCCAACGTCCTGACTTTC; CDR3: CASTITGGGANVLTF
D: -; V: TRBV6-5; size: -; J: TRBJ1-1; DNA: TGTGCCAGCACAAGGACAGCCTCGAACACTGAAGCTTTCTTT; CDR3: CASTRTASNTEAFF
D: TRBD2; V: TRBV28; size: -; J: TRBJ2-1; DNA: TGTGCCAGCAGCCTTAGCGGGGGGATGGACAATGAGCAGTTCTTC; CDR3: CASSLSGGMDNEQFF